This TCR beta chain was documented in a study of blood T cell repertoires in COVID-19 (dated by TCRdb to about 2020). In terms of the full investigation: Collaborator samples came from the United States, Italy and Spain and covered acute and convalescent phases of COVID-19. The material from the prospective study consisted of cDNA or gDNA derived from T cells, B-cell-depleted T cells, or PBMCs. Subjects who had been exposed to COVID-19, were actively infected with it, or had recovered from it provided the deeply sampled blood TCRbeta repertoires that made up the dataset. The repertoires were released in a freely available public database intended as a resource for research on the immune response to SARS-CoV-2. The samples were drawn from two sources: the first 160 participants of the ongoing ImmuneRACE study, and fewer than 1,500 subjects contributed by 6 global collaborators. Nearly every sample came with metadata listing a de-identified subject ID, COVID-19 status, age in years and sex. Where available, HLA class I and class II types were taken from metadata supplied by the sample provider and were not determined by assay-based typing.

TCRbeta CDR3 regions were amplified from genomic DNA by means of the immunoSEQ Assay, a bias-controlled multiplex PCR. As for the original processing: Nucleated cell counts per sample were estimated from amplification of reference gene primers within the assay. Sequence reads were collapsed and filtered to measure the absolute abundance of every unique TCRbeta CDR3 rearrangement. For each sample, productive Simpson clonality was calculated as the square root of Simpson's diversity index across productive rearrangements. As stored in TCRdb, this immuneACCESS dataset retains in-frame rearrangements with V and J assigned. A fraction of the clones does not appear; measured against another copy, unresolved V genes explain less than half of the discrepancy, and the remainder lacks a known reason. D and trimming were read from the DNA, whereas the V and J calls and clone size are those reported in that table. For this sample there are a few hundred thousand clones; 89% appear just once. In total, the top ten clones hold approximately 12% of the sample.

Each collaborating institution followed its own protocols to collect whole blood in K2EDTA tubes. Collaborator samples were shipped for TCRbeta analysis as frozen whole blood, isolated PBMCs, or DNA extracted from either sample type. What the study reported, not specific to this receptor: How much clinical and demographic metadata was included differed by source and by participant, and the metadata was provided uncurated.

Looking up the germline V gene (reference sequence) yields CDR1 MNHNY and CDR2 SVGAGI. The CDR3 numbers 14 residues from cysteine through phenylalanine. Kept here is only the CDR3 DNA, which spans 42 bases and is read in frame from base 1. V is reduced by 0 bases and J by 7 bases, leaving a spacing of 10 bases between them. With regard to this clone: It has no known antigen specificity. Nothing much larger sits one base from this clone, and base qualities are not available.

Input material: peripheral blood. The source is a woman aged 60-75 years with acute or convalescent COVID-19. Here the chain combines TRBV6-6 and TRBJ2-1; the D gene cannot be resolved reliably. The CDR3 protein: CASSYSARSNEQFF. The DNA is TGTGCCAGCAGTTACTCCGCTAGGAGTAATGAGCAGTTCTTC.